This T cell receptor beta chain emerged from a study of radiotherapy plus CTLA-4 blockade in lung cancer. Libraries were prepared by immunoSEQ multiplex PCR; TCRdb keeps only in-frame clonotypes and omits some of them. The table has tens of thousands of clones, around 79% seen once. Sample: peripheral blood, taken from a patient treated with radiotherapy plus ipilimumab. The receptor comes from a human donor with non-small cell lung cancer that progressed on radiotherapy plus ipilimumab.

The CDR3 coding sequence is TGCGCCAGCAGCCAAGATGCCCTACTCCACACTGAAGCTTTCTTT. It yields the protein CASSQDALLHTEAFF. V gene TRBV4-3 combines with J gene TRBJ1-1; D gene unclear. V was pared by 0 bases and J by 3 bases, with 11 bases between. Germline-derived CDR1 and CDR2 are LGHNA and YSLEER. The CDR3 covers 15 residues.